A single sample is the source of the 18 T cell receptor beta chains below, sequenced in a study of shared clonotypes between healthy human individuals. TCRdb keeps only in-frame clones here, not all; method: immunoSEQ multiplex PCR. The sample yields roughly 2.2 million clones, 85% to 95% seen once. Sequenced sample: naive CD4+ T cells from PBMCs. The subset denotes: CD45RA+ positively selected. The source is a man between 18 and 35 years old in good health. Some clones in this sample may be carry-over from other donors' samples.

The CDR3 DNA follows: TGTGCCAGCCTCGGACACTACTACGAGCAGTACTTC. It encodes CASLGHYYEQYF. The chain has TRBV18 and TRBJ2-7, with a possible D match to TRBD1 (5 bases). Germline V lookup: CDR1 KGHSH, CDR2 LQKENI. The CDR3 is made up of 12 amino acids. The V end lost 8 bases, the J end lost 3 bases, and 11 bases lay between the germline ends.

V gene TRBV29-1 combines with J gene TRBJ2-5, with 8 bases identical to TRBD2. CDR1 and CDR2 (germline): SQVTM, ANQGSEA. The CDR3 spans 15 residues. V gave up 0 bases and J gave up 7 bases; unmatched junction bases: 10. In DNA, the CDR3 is TGCAGCGTTGAAGATCAAGCGGGAGCGCTAGGGACCCAGTACTTC. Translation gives CSVEDQAGALGTQYF.

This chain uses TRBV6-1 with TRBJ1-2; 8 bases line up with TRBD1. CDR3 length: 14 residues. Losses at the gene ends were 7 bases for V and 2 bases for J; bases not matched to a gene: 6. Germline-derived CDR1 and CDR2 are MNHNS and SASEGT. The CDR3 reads CASNTQGVNYGYTF. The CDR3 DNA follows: TGTGCCAGCAACACACAGGGGGTAAACTATGGCTACACCTTC.

CDR3 bases: TGTGCCAGCAGCTTCAACAGACAAGAGACCCAGTACTTC. Protein product: CASSFNRQETQYF. The chain is built from TRBV7-6 and TRBJ2-5, with D hard to call. V was clipped by 3 bases and J by 2 bases, with 7 bases between them. Per the germline V gene, CDR1 is SGHVS and CDR2 is FNYEAQ. The CDR3 spans 13 residues.

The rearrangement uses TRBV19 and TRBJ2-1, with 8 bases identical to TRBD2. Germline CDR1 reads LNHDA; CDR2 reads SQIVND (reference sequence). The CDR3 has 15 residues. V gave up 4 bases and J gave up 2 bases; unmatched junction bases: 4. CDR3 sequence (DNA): TGTGCCAGTAGTAAGGCGGGAGGCACCTACAATGAGCAGTTCTTC. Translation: CASSKAGGTYNEQFF. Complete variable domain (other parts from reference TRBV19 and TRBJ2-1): DGGITQSPKYLFRKEGQNVTLSCEQNLNHDAMYWYRQDPGQGLRLIYYSQIVNDFQKGDIAEGYSVSREKKESFPLTVTSAQKNPTAFYLCASSKAGGTYNEQFFGPGTRLTVL.

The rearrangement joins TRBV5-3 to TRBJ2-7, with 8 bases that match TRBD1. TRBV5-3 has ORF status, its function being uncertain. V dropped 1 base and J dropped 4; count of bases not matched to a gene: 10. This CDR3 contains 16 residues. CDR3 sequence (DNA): TGTGCCAGAAGCTTGATCTGGGGCAGGGGGCGATACGAGCAGTACTTC. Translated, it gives CARSLIWGRGRYEQYF.

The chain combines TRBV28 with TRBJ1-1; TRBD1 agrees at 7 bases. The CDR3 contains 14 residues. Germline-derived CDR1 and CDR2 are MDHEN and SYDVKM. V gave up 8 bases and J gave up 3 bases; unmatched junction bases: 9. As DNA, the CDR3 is TGTGCCAGCCTCCTGACAGGGTTGGACACTGAAGCTTTCTTT. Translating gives CASLLTGLDTEAFF.

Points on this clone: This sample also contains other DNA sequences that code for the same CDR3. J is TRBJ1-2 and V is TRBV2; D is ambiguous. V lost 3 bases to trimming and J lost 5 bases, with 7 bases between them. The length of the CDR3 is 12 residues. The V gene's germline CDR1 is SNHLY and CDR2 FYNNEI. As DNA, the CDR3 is TGTGCCAGCAGTGATGGCAGTTATGGCTACACCTTC. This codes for CASSDGSYGYTF.

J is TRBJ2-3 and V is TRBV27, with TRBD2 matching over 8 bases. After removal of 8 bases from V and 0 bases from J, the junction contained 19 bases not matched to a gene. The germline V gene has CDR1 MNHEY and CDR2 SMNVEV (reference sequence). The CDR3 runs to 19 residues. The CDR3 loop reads CASRQYSRLAGTSTDTQYF. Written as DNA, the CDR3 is TGTGCCAGCCGCCAATACTCCCGGCTAGCGGGTACTAGCACAGATACGCAGTATTTT.

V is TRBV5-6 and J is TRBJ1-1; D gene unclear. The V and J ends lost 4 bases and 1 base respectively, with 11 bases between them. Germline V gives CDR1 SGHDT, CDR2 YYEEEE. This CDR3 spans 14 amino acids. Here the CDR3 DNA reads TGTGCCAGCAGCCCGGAGATTGCGAACACTGAAGCTTTCTTT. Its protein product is CASSPEIANTEAFF. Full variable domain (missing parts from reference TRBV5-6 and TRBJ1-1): DAGVTQSPTHLIKTRGQQVTLRCSPKSGHDTVSWYQQALGQGPQFIFQYYEEEERQRGNFPDRFSGHQFPNYSSELNVNALLLGDSALYLCASSPEIANTEAFFGQGTRLTVV.

CDR3 loop: CASSTGQGDGYTF. The CDR3 bases are TGTGCCAGCAGCACTGGACAGGGTGATGGCTACACCTTC. The chain has TRBV5-8 and TRBJ1-2, with TRBD1 matching over 8 bases. The CDR3 loop spans 13 amino acids. Germline lookup yields CDR1 SGHTS and CDR2 YDEGEE. V lost 4 bases to trimming and J lost 6 bases; unmatched junction nucleotides: 5.

This chain's CDR3 is CASHTRDRYNQPQHF. CDR3 sequence (DNA): TGTGCCAGCCATACGCGGGACAGGTACAATCAGCCCCAGCATTTT. This sequence joins TRBV28 and TRBJ1-5; TRBD1 matches 8 bases. V shed 8 bases and J 3 bases; nucleotides not matched to a gene: 9. Germline-derived CDR1 and CDR2 are MDHEN and SYDVKM. CDR3 size: 15 residues.

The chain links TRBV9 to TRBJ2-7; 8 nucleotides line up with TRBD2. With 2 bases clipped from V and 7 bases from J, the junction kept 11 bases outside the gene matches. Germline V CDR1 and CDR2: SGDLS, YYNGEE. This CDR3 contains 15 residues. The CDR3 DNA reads TGTGCCAGCAGCGTCAGCGGGAGTGAGGGGAGGGAGCAGTACTTC. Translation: CASSVSGSEGREQYF. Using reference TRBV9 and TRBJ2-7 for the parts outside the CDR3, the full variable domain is DSGVTQTPKHLITATGQRVTLRCSPRSGDLSVYWYQQSLDQGLQFLIQYYNGEERAKGNILERFSAQQFPDLHSELNLSSLELGDSALYFCASSVSGSEGREQYFGPGTRLTVT.

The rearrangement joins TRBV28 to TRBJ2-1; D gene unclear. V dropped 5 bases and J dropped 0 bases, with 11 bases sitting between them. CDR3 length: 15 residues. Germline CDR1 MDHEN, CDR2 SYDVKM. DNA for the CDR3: TGTGCCAGCAGTCCCCCGTGGAGCTCCTACAATGAGCAGTTCTTC. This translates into CASSPPWSSYNEQFF.

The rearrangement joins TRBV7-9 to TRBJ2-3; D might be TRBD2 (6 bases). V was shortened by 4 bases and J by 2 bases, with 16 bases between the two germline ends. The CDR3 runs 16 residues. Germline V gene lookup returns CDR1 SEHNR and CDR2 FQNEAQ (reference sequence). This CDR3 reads CASSSRLPGLTDTQYF. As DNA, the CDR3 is TGTGCCAGCAGCTCCCGCTTACCGGGACTCACAGATACGCAGTATTTT.

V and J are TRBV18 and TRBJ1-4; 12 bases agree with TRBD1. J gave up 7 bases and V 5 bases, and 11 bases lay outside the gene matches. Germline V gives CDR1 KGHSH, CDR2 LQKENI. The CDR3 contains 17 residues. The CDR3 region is CASSVTRDRGRSEKLFF. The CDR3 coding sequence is TGTGCCAGCTCAGTGACCCGGGACAGGGGGCGAAGTGAAAAACTGTTTTTT.

Here the CDR3 reads CASSTGTPGLRVANYGYTF. The CDR3 DNA is TGCGCCAGCAGCACAGGGACTCCCGGGCTCAGAGTAGCTAACTATGGCTACACCTTC. J is TRBJ1-2 and V is TRBV5-1, with D perhaps matching TRBD1 (6 bases). V lost 4 bases and J 0 bases, leaving 25 bases between the germline ends. The germline CDR1 and CDR2 sequences are SGHRS and YFSETQ. This CDR3 region has 19 residues.

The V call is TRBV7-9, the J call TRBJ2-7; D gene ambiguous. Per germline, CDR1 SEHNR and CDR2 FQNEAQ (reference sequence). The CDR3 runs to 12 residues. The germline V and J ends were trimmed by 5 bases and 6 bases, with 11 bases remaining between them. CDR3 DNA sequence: TGTGCCAGCAGCATGACCGGTGGCGAGCAGTACTTC. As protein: CASSMTGGEQYF.